One sample yielded the 26 T cell receptor beta chains listed below, sequenced in a study of shared clonotypes between healthy human individuals. The method was immunoSEQ multiplex PCR; TCRdb's version includes in-frame clones alone and lacks a portion of them. Seen here are roughly 1,000,000 clones, 70% to 80% observed once, and the top ten hold approximately 0.5%. Sequenced sample: memory CD4+ T cells from PBMCs. Stated subset: CD45RA-negative fraction. Every receptor here comes from a man younger than 30 in good health. Some clones in this sample may be carry-over from other donors' samples.

This chain links TRBV7-6 with TRBJ2-7; D unclear. Per germline, CDR1 SGHVS and CDR2 FNYEAQ. This CDR3 spans 14 amino acids. Trimming took off 0 bases at V and 5 bases at J, with 11 bases between the two ends. The CDR3 reads CASSLAPGLDEQYF. Here the CDR3 DNA reads TGTGCCAGCAGCTTAGCGCCTGGTCTGGACGAGCAGTACTTC.

On this clone itself: This likely traces to a read error, being one base from a far larger clone. The chain recombines TRBV4-2 with TRBJ2-3; 9 bases agree with TRBD2. J gave up 2 bases and V 1 base, and 7 bases lay outside the gene matches. The CDR3 covers 17 residues. Germline CDR1 is LGHNA and CDR2 is YNFKEQ. The DNA of the CDR3 is TGTGCCAGCAGCCAAGGGCTCAGCGGGAGGAACACAGATACGCAGTATTTT. Translated, it gives CASSQGLSGRNTDTQYF.

This rearrangement joins TRBV11-2 to TRBJ2-1; TRBD2 agrees at 8 bases. This CDR3 is built from 18 residues. J lost 5 bases, V lost 1 base, and 13 bases had no gene match. Germline V gene data show CDR1 as SGHAT and CDR2 as FQNNGV. The CDR3 here is CASSLGAREGRRNNEQFF. The CDR3 bases are TGTGCCAGCAGCTTAGGAGCCCGGGAGGGCCGTCGGAACAATGAGCAGTTCTTC.

The rearrangement links TRBV15 to TRBJ2-5, with 10 bases aligning to TRBD2. V was pared by 1 base and J by 3 bases, with 5 bases of the junction left unmatched. This CDR3 region has 16 residues. Germline assignment: CDR1 LNHNV and CDR2 YYDKDF (reference sequence). Here the CDR3 reads CATSRAPLAGEETQYF. The CDR3 DNA follows: TGTGCCACCAGCAGAGCCCCGCTAGCGGGAGAAGAGACCCAGTACTTC.

The rearrangement joins TRBV10-3 to TRBJ2-5, with TRBD2 as a possible D gene (5 bases). The germline V and J ends were trimmed by 9 bases and 2 bases, with 19 bases remaining between them. Looked up from germline, CDR1 is ENHRY and CDR2 is SYGVKD. The CDR3 loop spans 15 amino acids. Here the CDR3 reads CAISAERSKQETQYF. CDR3 DNA: TGTGCCATATCAGCCGAGCGGAGCAAGCAAGAGACCCAGTACTTC.

This clone was seen more than once but under ten times. This chain connects TRBV5-5 to TRBJ1-3; D perhaps matches TRBD1 (5 bases). This CDR3 is built from 14 residues. Trimming cost V 2 bases and J 8 bases, with 14 bases left between them. Germline V CDR1 and CDR2: SGHKS, YYEKEE (reference sequence). CDR3 bases: TGTGCCAGCAGCTTAAGGGGCCAGGCGGACACCATATATTTT. Translation gives CASSLRGQADTIYF.

This clone was observed a single time. This chain joins TRBV10-3 and TRBJ2-7, with a tentative D call TRBD1 (5 bases). The germline CDR1 and CDR2 sequences are ENHRY and SYGVKD. V lost 2 bases to trimming and J lost 3 bases, with 14 bases between them. CDR3 size: 15 residues. The CDR3 DNA reads TGTGCCATCAGTGAGGGTGACAGTTTTAGCTACGAGCAGTACTTC. This encodes CAISEGDSFSYEQYF.

Notes on this clone: Additional DNA sequences in this sample encode the identical CDR3. This chain uses TRBV7-9 with TRBJ1-4; TRBD1 agrees at 10 bases. J lost 8 bases, V lost 4 bases, and 4 bases had no gene match. CDR1 is SEHNR, CDR2 FQNEAQ, per germline (reference sequence). The CDR3 length is 14 residues. The chain's CDR3 is CASSSGTGDEKLFF. The CDR3 coding sequence is TGTGCCAGCAGCTCCGGGACAGGGGACGAAAAACTGTTTTTT. The whole variable domain, remainder taken from reference TRBV7-9 and TRBJ1-4, is DTGVSQNPRHKITKRGQNVTFRCDPISEHNRLYWYRQTLGQGPEFLTYFQNEAQLEKSRLLSDRFSAERPKGSFSTLEIQRTEQGDSAMYLCASSSGTGDEKLFFGSGTQLSVL.

The chain links TRBV28 to TRBJ1-4, with D possibly being TRBD1 (6 bases). The V and J ends lost 7 bases and 4 bases respectively, with 13 bases between them. The CDR3 totals 14 residues. Germline loops: CDR1 MDHEN, CDR2 SYDVKM. The CDR3 bases are TGTGCCAGCACCACGGGGGGCCTTAATGAAAAACTGTTTTTT. Its translation: CASTTGGLNEKLFF.

The chain combines TRBV28 with TRBJ1-5, with 9 bases lining up with TRBD1. With 7 bases clipped from V and 6 bases from J, the junction kept 10 bases outside the gene matches. The germline gives CDR1 MDHEN, CDR2 SYDVKM. The CDR3 sequence is 15 residues long. The CDR3 is CASKVLTGGRQPQHF. The CDR3 DNA follows: TGTGCCAGCAAAGTTTTAACAGGGGGCCGTCAGCCCCAGCATTTT.

This clone was detected only a few times. The V call is TRBV6-5, the J call TRBJ2-1; D is unresolved. V was shortened by 8 bases and J by 0 bases, with 8 bases between the two germline ends. The CDR3 runs 13 residues. Germline V CDR1 and CDR2: MNHEY, SVGAGI. The CDR3 DNA reads TGTGCCAGCGGTTCTAGCTCCTACAATGAGCAGTTCTTC. Translating it yields CASGSSSYNEQFF.

V is TRBV11-2 and J is TRBJ1-4; 8 bases agree with TRBD1. Germline V gives CDR1 SGHAT, CDR2 FQNNGV. CDR3 size: 13 residues. The V segment lost 4 bases and the J segment 7 bases; nucleotides outside the gene matches: 2. The CDR3: CASSSGQVEKLFF. CDR3 sequence (DNA): TGTGCCAGCAGCTCGGGACAGGTTGAAAAACTGTTTTTT.

This rearrangement joins TRBV6-5 to TRBJ2-1; 7 nucleotides line up with TRBD1. The CDR3 spans 14 residues. The trim removed 5 bases at V and 2 bases at J, leaving 3 bases unmatched. The germline gives CDR1 MNHEY, CDR2 SVGAGI. The chain's CDR3 is CASSMDRPYNEQFF. CDR3 nucleotide sequence: TGTGCCAGCAGTATGGACAGGCCCTACAATGAGCAGTTCTTC.

This sequence joins TRBV28 and TRBJ1-5; TRBD1 matches at 8 bases. V dropped 8 bases and J dropped 0; count of bases not matched to a gene: 9. The V gene's germline CDR1 is MDHEN and CDR2 SYDVKM. The CDR3 length is 16 residues. The CDR3 reads CASGQRGTGSNQPQHF. The CDR3, as DNA: TGTGCCAGCGGCCAACGGGGGACAGGTAGCAATCAGCCCCAGCATTTT.

The V gene is TRBV5-1, the J gene TRBJ2-1, with D possibly TRBD1 on 5 matching bases. The V end was cut by 0 bases, the J end by 3 bases, with 10 bases between. The germline V gene encodes CDR1 SGHRS and CDR2 YFSETQ. The CDR3 sequence is 15 residues long. The CDR3 DNA sequence: TGCGCCAGCAGCTTGGCCCAGGGTAACTACAATGAGCAGTTCTTC. As protein: CASSLAQGNYNEQFF.

The rearrangement joins TRBV11-2 to TRBJ2-7, with 7 bases lining up with TRBD2. V was pared by 1 base and J by 3 bases, with 6 bases of the junction left unmatched. Germline CDR1 reads SGHAT; CDR2 reads FQNNGV. CDR3 length: 15 amino acids. CDR3 DNA sequence: TGTGCCAGCAGCTTAGGGGTACTAGCGAGCTACGAGCAGTACTTC. This gives the protein CASSLGVLASYEQYF.

The chain recombines TRBV6-6 with TRBJ2-7, with 10 positions matching TRBD1. V shed 4 bases, J shed 4 bases, and the junction held 4 bases outside the gene matches. CDR3 length: 14 residues. Germline values: CDR1 MNHNY, CDR2 SVGAGI (reference sequence). The CDR3 sequence is CASSSGQGTYEQYF. The CDR3 bases are TGTGCCAGCAGTTCGGGACAGGGGACTTACGAGCAGTACTTC.

The gene calls are TRBV11-2 and TRBJ2-7; 10 bases align to TRBD2. Germline CDR1 SGHAT, CDR2 FQNNGV. V dropped 5 bases and J dropped 3; count of bases not matched to a gene: 13. The CDR3 extends over 17 amino acids. The CDR3 here is CASSARVAGGLNYEQYF. In DNA, the CDR3 is TGTGCCAGCAGCGCCCGGGTAGCGGGAGGCCTGAACTACGAGCAGTACTTC.

The rearrangement uses TRBV29-1 and TRBJ2-4; no clear D. The CDR3 has 16 amino acids. Trimming took off 5 bases at V and 2 bases at J, with 19 bases between the two ends. The germline CDR1 and CDR2 sequences are SQVTM and ANQGSEA. The CDR3 bases are TGCAGCGTTACCACGTATGTGGGCATGACCAAAAACATTCAGTACTTC. Its translation: CSVTTYVGMTKNIQYF.

The rearrangement joins TRBV28 to TRBJ1-2; D is unresolved. Germline CDR1 reads MDHEN; CDR2 reads SYDVKM. Trimming pared 5 bases from V and 7 bases from J, leaving 17 bases between. This CDR3 region has 14 residues. This chain's CDR3 is CASSRAGAFVGYTF. CDR3 nucleotides: TGTGCCAGCAGTCGGGCAGGCGCATTTGTTGGCTACACCTTC.

V gene TRBV4-1 combines with J gene TRBJ1-1, with 9 bases matching TRBD1. Germline CDR1 MGHRA, CDR2 YSYEKL. The CDR3 contains 15 residues. V shed 4 bases and J 2 bases; nucleotides not matched to a gene: 5. CDR3 loop: CASSRGQGYNTEAFF. The DNA of the CDR3 is TGCGCCAGCAGCCGAGGACAGGGGTATAACACTGAAGCTTTCTTT.

The chain recombines TRBV6-6 with TRBJ1-5, with D uncertain. There are 14 residues in the CDR3. Germline loops: CDR1 MNHNY, CDR2 SVGAGI (reference sequence). The V gene lost 10 bases and the J gene lost 0 bases, with 13 bases spanning the gap. The CDR3 spells CATLRPYSNQPQHF. CDR3 DNA: TGTGCCACCCTTCGGCCTTATAGCAATCAGCCCCAGCATTTT.

This chain links TRBV18 with TRBJ2-1, with D possibly matching TRBD2 (5 bases). Germline loops: CDR1 KGHSH, CDR2 LQKENI. Trimming shortened V by 4 bases and J by 3 bases, and 10 bases separated the two germline ends. CDR3 size: 14 residues. The chain's CDR3 is CASSLTRDYNEQFF. The CDR3 DNA is TGTGCCAGCTCACTAACCCGGGACTACAATGAGCAGTTCTTC.

The chain employs TRBV25-1 and TRBJ1-2, with D possibly matching TRBD1 (5 bases). This CDR3 has 14 amino acids. Germline CDR1 MGHDK, CDR2 SYGVNS. With 5 bases removed from V and 4 bases from J, the gap between germline ends came to 14 bases. This CDR3 reads CASSQPGTVYGYTF. CDR3 in DNA: TGTGCCAGCAGTCAACCAGGGACCGTCTATGGCTACACCTTC.

Turning to this clone: Different DNA sequences within this sample yield the same CDR3. J is TRBJ2-7 and V is TRBV18, with a tentative D call TRBD1 (6 bases). Germline V CDR1 and CDR2: KGHSH, LQKENI. The germline V and J ends were trimmed by 0 bases and 1 base, with 7 bases remaining between them. There are 14 residues in the CDR3. CDR3 protein: CASSPPGQSYEQYF. CDR3 DNA sequence: TGTGCCAGCTCACCACCAGGACAGTCCTACGAGCAGTACTTC.

The chain employs TRBV10-2 and TRBJ2-6, with TRBD2 as a possible D gene (5 bases). In germline, CDR1 is WSHSY, CDR2 SAAADI. The V end was cut by 9 bases, the J end by 3 bases, with 12 bases between. This CDR3 contains 14 residues. The CDR3 reads CASLDAGGANVLTF. CDR3 nucleotides: TGCGCCAGTCTCGACGCGGGTGGGGCCAACGTCCTGACTTTC.